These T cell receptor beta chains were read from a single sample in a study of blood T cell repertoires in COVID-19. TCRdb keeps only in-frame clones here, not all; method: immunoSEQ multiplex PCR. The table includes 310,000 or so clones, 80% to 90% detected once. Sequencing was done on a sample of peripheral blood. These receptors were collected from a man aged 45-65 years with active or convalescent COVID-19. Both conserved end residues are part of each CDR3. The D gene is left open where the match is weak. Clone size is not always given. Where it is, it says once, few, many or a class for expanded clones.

cdr3_nt: TGTGCCAGCAGCCGACAGAATAATTCACCCCTCCACTTT
cdr3_aa: CASSRQNNSPLHF
j_call: TRBJ1-6
v_call: TRBV6-2/TRBV6-3
d_call: NA
clone_size: NA

cdr3_nt: TGTGCCAGCACCCCTAGCGGGAGTACTGACGAGCAGTACTTC
cdr3_aa: CASTPSGSTDEQYF
j_call: TRBJ2-7
v_call: TRBV6-5
d_call: TRBD2
clone_size: NA

cdr3_nt: TGTGCCAGCACGGGACAGGGGGCGATCACTGAAGCTTTCTTT
cdr3_aa: CASTGQGAITEAFF
j_call: TRBJ1-1
v_call: TRBV6-5
d_call: TRBD1
clone_size: once

cdr3_nt: TGTGCCAGCAGTGGTAGAGGGTCTGAAGCTTTCTTT
cdr3_aa: CASSGRGSEAFF
j_call: TRBJ1-1
v_call: TRBV2
d_call: NA
clone_size: NA

cdr3_nt: TGTGCCAGCAGTGCGACAGGGGTAAAGGGTCAGCCCCAGCATTTT
cdr3_aa: CASSATGVKGQPQHF
j_call: TRBJ1-5
v_call: TRBV2
d_call: TRBD1
clone_size: NA

cdr3_nt: TGTGCCAGCAGTCGGGACAGGGGTCAGATGAACACTGAAGCTTTCTTT
cdr3_aa: CASSRDRGQMNTEAFF
j_call: TRBJ1-1
v_call: TRBV6-6
d_call: TRBD1
clone_size: NA

cdr3_nt: TGTGCCAGCAGCCCGTCCTCCGGTCAAAACTATGGCTACACCTTC
cdr3_aa: CASSPSSGQNYGYTF
j_call: TRBJ1-2
v_call: TRBV11-2
d_call: NA
clone_size: NA

cdr3_nt: TGTGCCAGCAGCGCCACAGGGAACACTGAAGCTTTCTTT
cdr3_aa: CASSATGNTEAFF
j_call: TRBJ1-1
v_call: TRBV9
d_call: NA
clone_size: NA

cdr3_nt: TGTGCCAGTAGTCCCCAACCGGGACTAGCGGGATATAATGAGCAGTTCTTC
cdr3_aa: CASSPQPGLAGYNEQFF
j_call: TRBJ2-1
v_call: TRBV19
d_call: TRBD2
clone_size: NA

cdr3_nt: TGCGCCAGCAGTCAAAAATCAGGGGTCACTGAAGCTTTCTTT
cdr3_aa: CASSQKSGVTEAFF
j_call: TRBJ1-1
v_call: TRBV10-2
d_call: NA
clone_size: NA

cdr3_nt: TGTGCCACCAGTGCCCCGGGACTAGCGGGTGTTACGCAGTATTTT
cdr3_aa: CATSAPGLAGVTQYF
j_call: TRBJ2-3
v_call: TRBV24-1
d_call: TRBD2
clone_size: NA

cdr3_nt: TGTGCCAGCAGCTTAGTGGTAGGGGTCTATGGCTACACCTTC
cdr3_aa: CASSLVVGVYGYTF
j_call: TRBJ1-2
v_call: TRBV7-8
d_call: NA
clone_size: NA

cdr3_nt: TGCGCCAGCAGCCCCCTCGCGGGGAAGACTGAAGCTTTCTTT
cdr3_aa: CASSPLAGKTEAFF
j_call: TRBJ1-1
v_call: TRBV5-1
d_call: NA
clone_size: NA

cdr3_nt: TGTGCCAGCAGCCCACGACTAGCGGGAGTCGGCACAGATACGCAGTATTTT
cdr3_aa: CASSPRLAGVGTDTQYF
j_call: TRBJ2-3
v_call: TRBV3-1/TRBV3-2
d_call: TRBD2
clone_size: once

cdr3_nt: TGTGCCAGCAGTCGGGGACAGGGGGCAACTAATGAAAAACTGTTTTTT
cdr3_aa: CASSRGQGATNEKLFF
j_call: TRBJ1-4
v_call: TRBV28
d_call: TRBD1
clone_size: NA

cdr3_nt: TGCGCCAGCAGCTTACTAGCGGGGAGCGGAGAGACCCAGTACTTC
cdr3_aa: CASSLLAGSGETQYF
j_call: TRBJ2-5
v_call: TRBV5-1
d_call: TRBD2
clone_size: NA

cdr3_nt: TGTGCCAGCAGTCTCAACAGGGGGAATCAGCCCCAGCATTTT
cdr3_aa: CASSLNRGNQPQHF
j_call: TRBJ1-5
v_call: TRBV27
d_call: TRBD1
clone_size: NA

cdr3_nt: TGTGCCAGCAGGGCGGGACAGAACTCCTACAATGAGCAGTTCTTC
cdr3_aa: CASRAGQNSYNEQFF
j_call: TRBJ2-1
v_call: TRBV28
d_call: NA
clone_size: NA

cdr3_nt: TGCAGCGTTGCCAGGTGGAGAGTCGGGGAATATGGCTACACCTTC
cdr3_aa: CSVARWRVGEYGYTF
j_call: TRBJ1-2
v_call: TRBV29-1
d_call: NA
clone_size: NA

cdr3_nt: TGCGCCAGCAGCACAGGGACGGCCGCTAACTATGGCTACACCTTC
cdr3_aa: CASSTGTAANYGYTF
j_call: TRBJ1-2
v_call: TRBV5-1
d_call: NA
clone_size: NA

cdr3_nt: TGCGCCAGCAGCGCTCCGGGACAGGGGACCAGCACCGGGGAGCTGTTTTTT
cdr3_aa: CASSAPGQGTSTGELFF
j_call: TRBJ2-2
v_call: TRBV5-1
d_call: TRBD1
clone_size: NA

cdr3_nt: TGTGCCAGTAGTCCAACCGATAGCTCCTACGAGCAGTACTTC
cdr3_aa: CASSPTDSSYEQYF
j_call: TRBJ2-7
v_call: TRBV19
d_call: NA
clone_size: once

cdr3_nt: TGTGCCAGCAGCCCGAAGGGTGGACAGACCCGGGAGCTGTTTTTT
cdr3_aa: CASSPKGGQTRELFF
j_call: TRBJ2-2
v_call: TRBV7-9
d_call: NA
clone_size: NA

cdr3_nt: TGTGCCAGCAGGACCGGGAGACAGTACGTTAATTCACCCCTCCACTTT
cdr3_aa: CASRTGRQYVNSPLHF
j_call: TRBJ1-6
v_call: TRBV7-2
d_call: NA
clone_size: NA

cdr3_nt: TGCGCCAGCAGCAGCGAAACAGGGGGCTGGGAGACCCAGTACTTC
cdr3_aa: CASSSETGGWETQYF
j_call: TRBJ2-5
v_call: TRBV5-1
d_call: TRBD1
clone_size: NA

cdr3_nt: TGTGCCAGCATCCGTGGGGGCGGCGGCTATGGCTACACCTTC
cdr3_aa: CASIRGGGGYGYTF
j_call: TRBJ1-2
v_call: TRBV5-6
d_call: NA
clone_size: NA

cdr3_nt: TGCGCCAGCAGCCCCCCCGGGACAGCTCGCTACGAGCAGTACTTC
cdr3_aa: CASSPPGTARYEQYF
j_call: TRBJ2-7
v_call: TRBV4-3
d_call: TRBD1
clone_size: NA

cdr3_nt: TGTGCCAGCAGTTTTTTACAAGAGACCCAGTACTTC
cdr3_aa: CASSFLQETQYF
j_call: TRBJ2-5
v_call: TRBV28
d_call: NA
clone_size: NA

cdr3_nt: TGTGCCATCAGTGAGTCGCCGGGACAGGTGGAGGGCTACACCTTC
cdr3_aa: CAISESPGQVEGYTF
j_call: TRBJ1-2
v_call: TRBV10-3
d_call: TRBD1
clone_size: NA